This TCR beta chain appears in the sequencing data of a study of naive and memory T cell subsets. Study-level findings and limits: Clonotypes here are unpaired alpha or beta chain sequences. From naive to CM, EM and EMRA, diversity decreased and Gini increased.

An equimolar mix of two oligonucleotides served as the beta constant-region primer for TRBC1 and TRBC2. From the UMI-ligation and nested PCR reads, TCRdb called clonotypes with MiXCR, one entry per CDR3 protein. Among 89,000 or so distinct CDR3 sequences, around 13% were seen once, and the ten largest hold roughly 0.84%. This clonotype showed up many times. Its target is unknown. Cells stained for CD3, CD4, CD8, CD45RA, CD27 and viability were sorted into four CD45RA/CD27 subsets. J gave up 10 bases and V 4 bases, and 8 bases lay outside the gene matches. Germline values: CDR1 SQVTM, CDR2 ANQGSEA. The CDR3 is 14 amino acids.

The sample consisted of central memory CD4+ T cells from blood. The receptor comes from a human donor in good health. The chain uses TRBV29-1 and TRBJ2-1, with 12 bases fitting TRBD2. The CDR3 DNA sequence: TGCAGCGTTGGCCGACTAGCGGGAGTAGGGGAGCAGTTCTTC. It specifies CSVGRLAGVGEQFF.